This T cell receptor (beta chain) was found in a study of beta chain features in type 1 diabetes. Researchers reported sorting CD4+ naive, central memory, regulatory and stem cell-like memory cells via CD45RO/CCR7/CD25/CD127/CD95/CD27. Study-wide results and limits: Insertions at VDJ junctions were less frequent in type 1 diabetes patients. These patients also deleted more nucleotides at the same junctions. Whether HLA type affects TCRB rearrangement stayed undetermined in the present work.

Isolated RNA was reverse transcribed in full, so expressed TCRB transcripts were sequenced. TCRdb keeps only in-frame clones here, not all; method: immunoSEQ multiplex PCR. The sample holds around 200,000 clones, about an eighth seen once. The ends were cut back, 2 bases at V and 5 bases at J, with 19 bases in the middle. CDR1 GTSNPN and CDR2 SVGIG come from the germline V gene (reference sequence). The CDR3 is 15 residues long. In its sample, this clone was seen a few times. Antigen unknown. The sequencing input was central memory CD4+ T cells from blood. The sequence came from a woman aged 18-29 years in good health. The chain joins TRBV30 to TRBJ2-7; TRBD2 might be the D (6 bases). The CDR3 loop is CAWSPGTWGVHEQYF. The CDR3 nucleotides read TGTGCCTGGAGTCCAGGTACGTGGGGGGTCCACGAGCAGTACTTC.